The 24 T cell receptor beta chains given below trace back to one sample, sequenced in a study of T cell repertoires in cytomegalovirus infection. From the reads, TCRdb called clonotypes with MiXCR, one entry per CDR3 protein. The sample lists hundreds of thousands of distinct CDR3 sequences, 9.5% occurring once. The specimen sequenced was PBMCs. Every receptor here comes from a human donor in good health (CMV status not recorded). Some clones in this sample may be carry-over from other donors' samples.

In its sample, this clonotype was seen a few times. This rearrangement joins TRBV7-6 to TRBJ2-1; 12 nucleotides agree with TRBD1. Germline CDR1 SGHVS, CDR2 FNYEAQ. The CDR3 is 15 residues long. J gave up 6 bases and V 3 bases, and 3 bases lay outside the gene matches. The CDR3 protein is CASSLGQGAVNEQFF. CDR3 nucleotides: TGTGCCAGCAGCTTGGGACAGGGGGCAGTCAATGAGCAGTTCTTC. The entire variable domain, with the rest obtained from reference TRBV7-6 and TRBJ2-1, is as follows: GAGVSQSPRYKVTKRGQDVALRCDPISGHVSLYWYRQALGQGPEFLTYFNYEAQQDKSGLPNDRFSAERPEGSISTLTIQRTEQRDSAMYRCASSLGQGAVNEQFFGPGTRLTVL.

This clonotype was detected only a few times. The chain links TRBV20-1 to TRBJ2-1; D might be TRBD2 (7 bases). The CDR3 spans 14 residues. The germline gives CDR1 DFQATT, CDR2 SNEGSKA (reference sequence). The ends were cut back, 6 bases at V and 7 bases at J, with 19 bases in the middle. Written as DNA, the CDR3 is TGCAGTGCCCCCGGGGGGCGGGGAGGGAATGAGCAGTTCTTC. It codes for CSAPGGRGGNEQFF.

This clonotype was seen ten or more times. The genes are TRBV7-2 and TRBJ2-7, with 9 bases lining up with TRBD1. With 1 base clipped from V and 4 bases from J, the junction kept 2 bases outside the gene matches. The CDR3 length is 14 residues. CDR1 is SGHTA and CDR2 is FQGNSA in the germline V gene. In nucleotides, the CDR3 is TGTGCCAGCAGCTTAGGACAGGGGGAGTACGAGCAGTACTTC. Its translation is CASSLGQGEYEQYF. The full variable domain, completed using reference TRBV7-2 and TRBJ2-7, is GAGVSQSPSNKVTEKGKDVELRCDPISGHTALYWYRQSLGQGLEFLIYFQGNSAPDKSGLPSDRFSAERTGGSVSTLTIQRTQQEDSAVYLCASSLGQGEYEQYFGPGTRLTVT.

In its sample, this clonotype was seen many times. J is TRBJ2-5 and V is TRBV27; D remains ambiguous. CDR1 is MNHEY and CDR2 is SMNVEV in the germline V gene (reference sequence). Trimming shortened V by 5 bases and J by 0 bases, and 7 bases separated the two germline ends. The CDR3 has 13 amino acids. CDR3 nucleotide sequence: TGTGCCAGCAGTCGGAAGTACCAAGAGACCCAGTACTTC. It encodes CASSRKYQETQYF.

This clonotype came up a few times. The V and J genes are TRBV4-2 and TRBJ1-5; the D gene is possibly TRBD1 (6 bases). From germline, CDR1 is LGHNA and CDR2 YNFKEQ. The CDR3 totals 17 residues. V gave up 0 bases and J gave up 0 bases, with 12 bases separating them. For the CDR3, the DNA is TGTGCCAGCAGCCAAGATCTGGACAGATATAGCAATCAGCCCCAGCATTTT. This encodes CASSQDLDRYSNQPQHF.

The rearrangement uses TRBV12-3 or TRBV12-4 and TRBJ1-4, with TRBD1 as a possible D gene (6 bases). This CDR3 has 15 residues. Trimming took off 1 base at V and 4 bases at J, with 10 bases between the two ends. CDR3 in amino acids: CASSLGQGLNEKLFF. The CDR3 coding sequence is TGTGCCAGCAGTTTAGGCCAGGGGCTTAATGAAAAACTGTTTTTT.

This clonotype was picked up many times. The chain has TRBV28 and TRBJ1-2, with 8 bases that match TRBD1. Germline V gene lookup returns CDR1 MDHEN and CDR2 SYDVKM. The J segment lost 0 bases and the V segment lost 2 bases, leaving 14 bases of the junction unmatched. This CDR3 is built from 19 residues. Here the CDR3 DNA reads TGTGCCAGCAGTTTAGCGGGGGTAGCAGGGGGCCAAGCTAACTATGGCTACACCTTC. Amino acid sequence: CASSLAGVAGGQANYGYTF.

This chain links TRBV7-2 with TRBJ1-3; D possibly corresponds to TRBD1 (5 bases). CDR1 and CDR2 from the germline V gene are SGHTA and FQGNSA. The germline V and J ends were trimmed by 5 bases and 6 bases, with 17 bases remaining between them. The CDR3 is 15 amino acids. The CDR3 reads CASSARQRGSNTIYF. The DNA for the CDR3 is TGTGCCAGCAGCGCCCGACAGCGGGGGTCAAACACCATATATTTT.

This clonotype was counted many times. The chain employs TRBV7-2 and TRBJ1-2; TRBD1 aligns across 8 bases. Germline CDR1 reads SGHTA; CDR2 reads FQGNSA. V lost 5 bases and J lost 6; bases outside the gene matches: 8. CDR3 length: 14 residues. The DNA for the CDR3 is TGTGCCAGCAGCCCCAGACAGGGGAAGGATGGCTACACCTTC. As protein: CASSPRQGKDGYTF.

A few counts support this clonotype. The chain combines TRBV20-1 with TRBJ2-1; 12 bases line up with TRBD2. Per germline, CDR1 DFQATT and CDR2 SNEGSKA (reference sequence). This CDR3 comprises 16 residues. V was clipped by 5 bases and J by 3 bases; unmatched bases: 8. CDR3: CSASTTSGGLYNEQFF. The CDR3 DNA follows: TGCAGTGCTTCTACGACTAGCGGGGGCCTCTACAATGAGCAGTTCTTC.

On this clonotype: A much larger clone lies a single base off, so this may be a read error. CDR3 in amino acids: CASSFGWGPADEQFF. The CDR3 nucleotides read TGTGCCAGCAGCTTCGGTTGGGGGCCCGCCGATGAGCAGTTCTTC. This chain connects TRBV7-6 to TRBJ2-1; tentatively, D is TRBD1 (6 bases). V was cut by 3 bases and J by 8 bases, with 17 bases left in between. The germline CDR1 and CDR2 sequences are SGHVS and FNYEAQ. CDR3 length equals 15 residues.

The chain recombines TRBV6-2 or TRBV6-3 with TRBJ1-1; D is uncertain. Looked up from germline, CDR1 is MNHEY and CDR2 is SVGEGT. V gave up 2 bases and J gave up 1 base, with 5 bases separating them. CDR3 length equals 13 residues. CDR3 nucleotide sequence: TGTGCCAGCAGTTACGAGTGGAACACTGAAGCTTTCTTT. It specifies CASSYEWNTEAFF.

This clonotype was seen repeatedly, ten times or more. The V call is TRBV7-2, the J call TRBJ2-7, with 13 nucleotides matching TRBD2. V trimming: 1 base; J trimming: 5 bases; junction bases outside the gene matches: 11. CDR1 is SGHTA, CDR2 FQGNSA, per germline. The CDR3 is 18 residues long. The chain's CDR3 is CASSLGLAGGSGRNEQYF. In nucleotides, the CDR3 is TGTGCCAGCAGCTTAGGACTAGCGGGGGGTTCGGGTCGTAACGAGCAGTACTTC.

The chain uses TRBV7-3 and TRBJ2-6, with a weak D call TRBD2 (6 bases). Germline V gene sequence: CDR1 SGHTA, CDR2 FQGTGA. V was cut by 5 bases and J by 0 bases, with 29 bases left in between. The CDR3 length is 22 residues. The CDR3 here is CASSLLGPKTSLSLSGANVLTF. The CDR3 DNA reads as TGTGCCAGCAGCCTCCTGGGCCCTAAGACTAGTTTATCTCTCTCTGGGGCCAACGTCCTGACTTTC.

This clonotype has at least ten counts. The chain recombines TRBV18 with TRBJ1-5; 9 nucleotides agree with TRBD1. This CDR3 contains 14 residues. Germline V gene sequence: CDR1 KGHSH, CDR2 LQKENI. For the CDR3, the DNA is TGTGCTTCAGCTCGGGGGACAGGGAGTCAGCCCCAGCATTTT. This encodes CASARGTGSQPQHF.

There are a few counts of this clonotype. The chain links TRBV5-1 to TRBJ2-1, with 8 positions matching TRBD2. In germline, CDR1 is SGHRS, CDR2 YFSETQ. The ends lost 0 bases at V and 5 bases at J; junction bases unmatched: 10. The CDR3 extends over 17 amino acids. The CDR3 DNA reads as TGCGCCAGCAGCTTGGAGCGTTCGGGGGGGCCCCACAATGAGCAGTTCTTC. Its protein product is CASSLERSGGPHNEQFF.

DNA of the CDR3: TGCAGTGCTAGAGTTACAGGCCAGAATTCACCCCTCCACTTT. Protein sequence: CSARVTGQNSPLHF. V and J are TRBV20-1 and TRBJ1-6, with TRBD1 as a possible D gene (5 bases). CDR1 is DFQATT and CDR2 is SNEGSKA in the germline V gene (reference sequence). Trimming pared 1 base from V and 7 bases from J, leaving 11 bases between. This CDR3 spans 14 amino acids.

Comment on this clonotype: A much larger clone differs by one base, so this may be a read error. The J gene is TRBJ2-7, the V gene TRBV7-9; TRBD1 is a possible D gene (5 bases). This CDR3 comprises 15 residues. Per germline, CDR1 SEHNR and CDR2 FQNEAQ (reference sequence). The V end lost 1 base, the J end lost 0 bases, and 10 bases lay between the germline ends. The CDR3 loop is CASSLDRRSSYEQYF. The CDR3 bases are TGTGCCAGCAGCTTAGACAGGCGCAGCTCCTACGAGCAGTACTTC.

Note on this clonotype: One end of the junction varies from germline; a read error may be responsible. The chain employs TRBV27 and TRBJ2-7; TRBD2 might be the D (6 bases). CDR1 and CDR2 (germline): MNHEY, SMNVEV (reference sequence). CDR3 length: 8 residues. CDR3 protein: CPGGEQYF. CDR3 DNA: TGCCCCGGGGGCGAGCAGTACTTC.

This clonotype was recorded at least ten times. V is TRBV7-6 and J is TRBJ2-3, with D maybe TRBD2 (6 bases). V lost 5 bases, J lost 3 bases, and 21 bases lay in between. The length of the CDR3 is 17 residues. Looked up from germline, CDR1 is SGHVS and CDR2 is FNYEAQ. CDR3: CASSPNPAGRVTDTQYF. In DNA, the CDR3 is TGTGCCAGCAGCCCAAATCCGGCGGGAAGGGTGACAGATACGCAGTATTTT. Full variable domain (remainder filled in from reference TRBV7-6 and TRBJ2-3): GAGVSQSPRYKVTKRGQDVALRCDPISGHVSLYWYRQALGQGPEFLTYFNYEAQQDKSGLPNDRFSAERPEGSISTLTIQRTEQRDSAMYRCASSPNPAGRVTDTQYFGPGTRLTVL.

This clonotype has ten or more counts. This sequence joins TRBV7-2 and TRBJ2-7, with a weak D call TRBD1 (6 bases). The V gene lost 4 bases and the J gene lost 1 base, with 11 bases spanning the gap. The CDR3 contains 14 residues. The germline CDR1 and CDR2 sequences are SGHTA and FQGNSA. The CDR3 protein is CASSWVDRSYEQYF. The CDR3 DNA reads TGTGCCAGCAGCTGGGTGGACAGATCCTACGAGCAGTACTTC.

This clonotype was detected a few times. This rearrangement joins TRBV5-4 to TRBJ1-5; tentative D call: TRBD1 (5 bases). Germline values: CDR1 SGHNT, CDR2 YYREEE (reference sequence). The CDR3 loop spans 13 amino acids. The V and J ends lost 0 bases and 5 bases respectively, with 6 bases between them. As DNA, the CDR3 is TGTGCCAGCAGCTTGGCGGGGGATCAGCCCCAGCATTTT. Encoded protein: CASSLAGDQPQHF. Drawing the rest from reference TRBV5-4 and TRBJ1-5, the complete variable domain is ETGVTQSPTHLIKTRGQQVTLRCSSQSGHNTVSWYQQALGQGPQFIFQYYREEENGRGNFPPRFSGLQFPNYSSELNVNALELDDSALYLCASSLAGDQPQHFGDGTRLSIL.

This clonotype was detected only a few times. The chain joins TRBV3-1 to TRBJ2-7; 13 bases line up with TRBD2. Per germline, CDR1 LGHDT and CDR2 YNNKEL (reference sequence). V shed 3 bases, J shed 10 bases, and the junction held 6 bases outside the gene matches. The CDR3 runs 14 residues. CDR3 protein: CASSQRTSGGSQYF. The CDR3 region has the DNA TGTGCCAGCAGCCAGCGGACTAGCGGGGGCTCCCAGTACTTC.

This clonotype was seen a handful of times. The chain couples TRBV7-6 to TRBJ1-1, with D hard to call. CDR3 length: 12 amino acids. CDR1 and CDR2 (germline): SGHVS, FNYEAQ. Trimming took off 5 bases at V and 7 bases at J, with 11 bases between the two ends. The CDR3 region is CASSPSVGEAFF. Written as DNA, the CDR3 is TGTGCCAGCAGCCCGTCGGTGGGTGAAGCTTTCTTT. The whole variable domain, remainder taken from reference TRBV7-6 and TRBJ1-1, is GAGVSQSPRYKVTKRGQDVALRCDPISGHVSLYWYRQALGQGPEFLTYFNYEAQQDKSGLPNDRFSAERPEGSISTLTIQRTEQRDSAMYRCASSPSVGEAFFGQGTRLTVV.